This TCR beta chain derives from a study of T cell responses to AZD1222 COVID-19 vaccine. General study findings and limits: An increase in Spike-specific TCR breadth and depth was observed after two AZD1222 doses. Unmutated variant regions reportedly attract nearly half of all spike-specific TCRs. Donors were chiefly white British, with a greater number of females, and clonal diversity was perhaps underestimated.

As concerns this clone: The antigen remains unidentified.

The CDR3 has 14 amino acids. Per the germline V gene, CDR1 is SGHAT and CDR2 is FQNNGV. Losses at the gene ends were 3 bases for V and 5 bases for J; bases not matched to a gene: 3. TCRdb keeps only in-frame clones here, not all; method: immunoSEQ multiplex PCR. The data contain more than 140,000 clones, around 92% of them singletons. This sequence originates from an adult in good health. Here the sequenced sample was peripheral blood, taken on day 0 of AZD1222 vaccination. V usage is TRBV11-2 and J usage is TRBJ2-5, with 10 bases lining up with TRBD2. CDR3 loop: CASSFGGLAETQYF. The CDR3 DNA follows: TGTGCCAGCAGCTTCGGGGGACTAGCGGAGACCCAGTACTTC.